The 15 T cell receptor beta chains below were found in one sample sequenced in a study of blood T cell repertoires in COVID-19. The data were produced by immunoSEQ multiplex PCR, yet TCRdb's version contains in-frame clones alone and is incomplete. The table includes 250,000 to 300,000 clones, around 81% detected once. The sample was peripheral blood. The receptors shown here come from a woman aged 55-75 years with active or convalescent COVID-19.

V usage is TRBV7-3 and J usage is TRBJ1-1; no definite D call. Per the germline V gene, CDR1 is SGHTA and CDR2 is FQGTGA. The CDR3 length is 13 residues. V was trimmed by 6 bases and J by 0 bases, leaving 8 bases between them. CDR3 loop: CASSFILNTEAFF. In DNA, the CDR3 is TGTGCCAGCAGTTTCATTTTGAACACTGAAGCTTTCTTT.

The chain carries TRBV20-1 and TRBJ1-1; no definite D call. The germline V and J ends were trimmed by 3 bases and 0 bases, with 8 bases remaining between them. The CDR3 spans 13 residues. Germline lookup yields CDR1 DFQATT and CDR2 SNEGSKA (reference sequence). For the CDR3, the DNA is TGCAGTGCTAGTGGGAGCATGAACACTGAAGCTTTCTTT. This encodes CSASGSMNTEAFF.

The chain recombines TRBV7-3 with TRBJ1-2, with 11 bases lining up with TRBD1. The CDR3 runs to 14 residues. Trimming cost V 2 bases and J 7 bases; bases outside gene matches: 3. The germline V gene has CDR1 SGHTA and CDR2 FQGTGA. The CDR3 region has the DNA TGTGCCAGCAGCTTAGCCGGGACAGGGGGTGGCTACACCTTC. Protein product: CASSLAGTGGGYTF.

This clone was recorded once. V is TRBV14 and J is TRBJ2-1; D uncertain. Trimming stripped 1 base from V and 2 bases from J, with 9 bases between. The CDR3 is 15 residues long. CDR1 SGHDN and CDR2 FVKESK come from the germline V gene. The CDR3: CASSQVLFPYNEQFF. The CDR3 DNA follows: TGTGCCAGCAGCCAAGTCCTCTTTCCCTACAATGAGCAGTTCTTC.

This rearrangement joins TRBV2 to TRBJ1-1, with 8 bases aligning to TRBD1. With 6 bases clipped from V and 12 bases from J, the junction kept 12 bases outside the gene matches. The V gene's germline CDR1 is SNHLY and CDR2 FYNNEI. The CDR3 runs to 13 residues. CDR3 region: CASSPLARQGTFF. CDR3 DNA sequence: TGTGCCAGCAGCCCCTTAGCCCGACAGGGGACTTTCTTT.

The rearrangement uses TRBV13 and TRBJ2-1; 7 nucleotides agree with TRBD1. The V and J ends lost 3 bases and 4 bases, in that order; junction bases with no gene match: 6. This CDR3 spans 15 amino acids. CDR1 and CDR2 (germline): PRHDT, FYEKMQ (reference sequence). The CDR3, as DNA: TGTGCCAGCAGCTTGGAGGACAGGATATACAATGAGCAGTTCTTC. It encodes CASSLEDRIYNEQFF.

The chain carries TRBV30 and TRBJ1-1, with a weak D call TRBD1 (6 bases). Per the germline V gene, CDR1 is GTSNPN and CDR2 is SVGIG (reference sequence). V shed 2 bases and J shed 8 bases, with 12 bases lying between them. This CDR3 spans 12 amino acids. CDR3 sequence (DNA): TGTGCCTGGAGTACGGACAGCCTGGAAGCTTTCTTT. It codes for CAWSTDSLEAFF. The variable domain in full, with the rest retrieved from reference TRBV30 and TRBJ1-1, is SQTIHQWPATLVQPVGSPLSLECTVEGTSNPNLYWYRQAAGRGLQLLFYSVGIGQISSEVPQNLSASRPQDRQFILSSKKLLLSDSGFYLCAWSTDSLEAFFGQGTRLTVV.

This clone was seen repeatedly, ten times or more. The chain links TRBV6-5 to TRBJ2-2; TRBD2 matches at 7 bases. Per the germline V gene, CDR1 is MNHEY and CDR2 is SVGAGI. This CDR3 has 14 amino acids. V shed 2 bases, J shed 7 bases, and the junction held 4 bases outside the gene matches. Here the CDR3 reads CASSYRGEGGELFF. The CDR3, as DNA: TGTGCCAGCAGTTACCGGGGGGAGGGCGGGGAGCTGTTTTTT.

The chain is built from TRBV12-5 and TRBJ1-5; weak D call: TRBD1 (5 bases). Trimming left V 2 bases short and J 9 bases short, with 14 bases between. Germline CDR1 and CDR2: LGHNT and FRNRAP. CDR3 length equals 14 residues. DNA of the CDR3: TGTGCTAGTGGTTTGCTCTTTCTCGGGGGGCCCCAGCATTTT. Its translation: CASGLLFLGGPQHF.

Concerning this clone itself: The sample has other DNA sequences that encode this CDR3 too. V and J are TRBV19 and TRBJ2-2; 9 bases map to TRBD1. The CDR3 runs 15 residues. Germline CDR1 is LNHDA and CDR2 is SQIVND (reference sequence). V lost 5 bases and J lost 6; bases outside the gene matches: 7. Here the CDR3 reads CASSAGTGRAGELFF. The CDR3 DNA sequence: TGTGCCAGTAGTGCCGGGACAGGGCGCGCCGGGGAGCTGTTTTTT.

This clone occurred many times. V usage is TRBV13 and J usage is TRBJ2-2; D is unresolved. The germline gives CDR1 PRHDT, CDR2 FYEKMQ (reference sequence). The CDR3 consists of 16 residues. Trimming took off 5 bases at V and 0 bases at J, with 13 bases between the two ends. CDR3 in amino acids: CASSLLGGSNTGELFF. The CDR3 DNA reads as TGTGCCAGCAGCCTTCTTGGTGGCTCGAACACCGGGGAGCTGTTTTTT.

V gene TRBV2 combines with J gene TRBJ2-5; D perhaps matches TRBD2 (6 bases). The germline V gene encodes CDR1 SNHLY and CDR2 FYNNEI. V was shortened by 1 base and J by 2 bases, with 11 bases between the two germline ends. The CDR3 covers 15 residues. CDR3 region: CASSEGVGGQETQYF. In nucleotides, the CDR3 is TGTGCCAGCAGTGAAGGGGTGGGGGGACAAGAGACCCAGTACTTC. The complete variable domain, with remaining parts taken from reference TRBV2 and TRBJ2-5, reads EPEVTQTPSHQVTQMGQEVILRCVPISNHLYFYWYRQILGQKVEFLVSFYNNEISEKSEIFDDQFSVERPDGSNFTLKIRSTKLEDSAMYFCASSEGVGGQETQYFGPGTRLLVL.

The DNA of the CDR3 is TGTGCCAGCAGCCCCGTGCGGGGGGTGGGAACAGATACGCAGTATTTT. It yields the protein CASSPVRGVGTDTQYF. This rearrangement joins TRBV7-3 to TRBJ2-3, with TRBD2 matching over 8 bases. Germline CDR1 reads SGHTA; CDR2 reads FQGTGA. Unmatched junction bases numbered 10, after V lost 5 bases and J lost 3 bases. This CDR3 has 16 amino acids.

The rearrangement joins TRBV5-1 to TRBJ1-6; TRBD1 matches 9 bases. CDR1 and CDR2 (germline): SGHRS, YFSETQ. The ends lost 1 base at V and 4 bases at J; junction bases unmatched: 12. This CDR3 is built from 19 residues. CDR3 sequence (DNA): TGCGCCAGCAGCTTGACGGGACAGGGCCTCTCCTATTATAATTCACCCCTCCACTTT. Translated: CASSLTGQGLSYYNSPLHF.

The V and J genes are TRBV7-8 and TRBJ2-7; maybe TRBD1 (6 bases). The CDR3 has 14 amino acids. Germline V lookup: CDR1 SGHVS, CDR2 FQNEAQ. V lost 5 bases to trimming and J lost 2 bases, with 13 bases between them. The CDR3 coding sequence is TGTGCCAGCAGCATCAGGACAGAAACCTACGAGCAGTACTTC. Translated: CASSIRTETYEQYF.